The clone carrying this T cell receptor beta chain was detected only a few times. Germline V gives CDR1 SGDLS, CDR2 YYNGEE. This CDR3 has 15 residues. V gave up 0 bases and J gave up 7 bases, with 14 bases separating them. Vbeta (60) and Jbeta (13) primers were used in the PCR. Assay used: immunoSEQ multiplex PCR; TCRdb lists only in-frame clones, some missing. In the table there are around 140,000 clones, 82% of which are singletons. This specimen comes from a study of cytomegalovirus exposure and HLA in healthy donors. This clonotype was obtained from a woman between 50 and 59 years old in good health and CMV-seropositive. The J gene is TRBJ2-1, the V gene TRBV9; D is possibly TRBD2 (5 bases). The specimen was PBMCs. Written as DNA, the CDR3 is TGTGCCAGCAGCGTAGAGCCGGGGTTCCTTAATGAGCAGTTCTTC. Amino acid sequence: CASSVEPGFLNEQFF.